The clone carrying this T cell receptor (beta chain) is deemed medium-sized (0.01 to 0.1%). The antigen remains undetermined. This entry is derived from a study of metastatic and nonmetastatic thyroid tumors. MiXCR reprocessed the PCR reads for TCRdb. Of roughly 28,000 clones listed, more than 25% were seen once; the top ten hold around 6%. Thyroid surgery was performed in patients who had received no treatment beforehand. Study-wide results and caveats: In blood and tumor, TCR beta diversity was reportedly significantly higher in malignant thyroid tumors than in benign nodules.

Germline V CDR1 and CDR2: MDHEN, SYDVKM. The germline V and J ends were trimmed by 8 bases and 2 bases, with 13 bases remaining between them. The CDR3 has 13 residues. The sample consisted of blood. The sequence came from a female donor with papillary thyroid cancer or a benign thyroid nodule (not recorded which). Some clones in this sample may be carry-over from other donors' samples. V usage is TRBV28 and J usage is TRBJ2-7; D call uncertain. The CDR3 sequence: CASVPFGTYEQYF. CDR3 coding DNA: TGTGCCAGCGTCCCTTTCGGTACCTACGAGCAGTACTTC.